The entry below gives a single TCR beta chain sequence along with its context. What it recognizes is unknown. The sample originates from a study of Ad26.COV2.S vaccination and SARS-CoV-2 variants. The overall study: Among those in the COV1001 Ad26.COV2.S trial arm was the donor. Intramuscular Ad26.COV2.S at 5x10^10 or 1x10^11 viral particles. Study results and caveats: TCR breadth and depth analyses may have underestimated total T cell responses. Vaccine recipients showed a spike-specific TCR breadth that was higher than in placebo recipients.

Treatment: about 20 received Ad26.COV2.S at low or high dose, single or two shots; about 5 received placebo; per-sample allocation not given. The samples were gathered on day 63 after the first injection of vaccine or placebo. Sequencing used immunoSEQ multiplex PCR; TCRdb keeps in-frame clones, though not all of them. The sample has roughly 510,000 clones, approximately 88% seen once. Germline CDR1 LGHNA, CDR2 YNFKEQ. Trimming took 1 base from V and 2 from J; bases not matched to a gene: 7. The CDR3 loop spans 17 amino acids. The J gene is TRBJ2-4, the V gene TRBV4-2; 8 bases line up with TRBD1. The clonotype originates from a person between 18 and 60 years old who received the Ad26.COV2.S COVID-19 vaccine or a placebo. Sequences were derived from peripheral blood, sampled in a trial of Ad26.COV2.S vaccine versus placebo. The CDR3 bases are TGTGCCAGCAGCCAAGCGGACAGGGTGGGAACCAAAAACATTCAGTACTTC. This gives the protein CASSQADRVGTKNIQYF.